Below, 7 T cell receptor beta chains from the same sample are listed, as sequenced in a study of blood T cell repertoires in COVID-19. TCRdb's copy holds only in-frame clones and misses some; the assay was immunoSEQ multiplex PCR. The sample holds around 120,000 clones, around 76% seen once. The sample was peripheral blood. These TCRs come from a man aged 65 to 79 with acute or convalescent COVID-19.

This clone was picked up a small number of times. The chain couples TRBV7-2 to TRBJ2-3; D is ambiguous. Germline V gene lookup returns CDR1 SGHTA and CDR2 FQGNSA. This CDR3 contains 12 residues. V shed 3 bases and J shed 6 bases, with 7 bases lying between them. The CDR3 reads CASSFPRDTQYF. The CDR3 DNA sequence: TGTGCCAGCAGCTTCCCCAGGGATACGCAGTATTTT.

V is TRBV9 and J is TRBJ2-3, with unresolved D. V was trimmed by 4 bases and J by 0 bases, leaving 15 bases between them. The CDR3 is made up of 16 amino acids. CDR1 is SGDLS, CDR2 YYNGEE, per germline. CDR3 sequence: CASSPTALSSTDTQYF. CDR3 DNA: TGTGCCAGCAGCCCCACCGCGCTGTCTAGCACAGATACGCAGTATTTT. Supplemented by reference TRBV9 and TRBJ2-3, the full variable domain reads DSGVTQTPKHLITATGQRVTLRCSPRSGDLSVYWYQQSLDQGLQFLIQYYNGEERAKGNILERFSAQQFPDLHSELNLSSLELGDSALYFCASSPTALSSTDTQYFGPGTRLTVL.

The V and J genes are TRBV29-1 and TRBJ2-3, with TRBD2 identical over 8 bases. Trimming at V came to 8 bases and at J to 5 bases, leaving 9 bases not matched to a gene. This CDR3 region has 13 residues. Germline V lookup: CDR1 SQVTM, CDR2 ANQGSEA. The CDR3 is CSPWGGGIDTQYF. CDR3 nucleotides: TGCAGCCCCTGGGGCGGGGGGATAGATACGCAGTATTTT.

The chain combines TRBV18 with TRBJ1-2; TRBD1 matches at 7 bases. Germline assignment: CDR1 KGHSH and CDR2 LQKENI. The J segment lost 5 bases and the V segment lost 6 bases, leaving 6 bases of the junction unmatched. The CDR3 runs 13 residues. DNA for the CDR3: TGTGCCAGCTCCCTCGGGACAGTTTATGGCTACACCTTC. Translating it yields CASSLGTVYGYTF. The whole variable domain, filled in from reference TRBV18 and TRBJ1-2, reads NAGVMQNPRHLVRRRGQEARLRCSPMKGHSHVYWYRQLPEEGLKFMVYLQKENIIDESGMPKERFSAEFPKEGPSILRIQQVVRGDSAAYFCASSLGTVYGYTFGSGTRLTVV.

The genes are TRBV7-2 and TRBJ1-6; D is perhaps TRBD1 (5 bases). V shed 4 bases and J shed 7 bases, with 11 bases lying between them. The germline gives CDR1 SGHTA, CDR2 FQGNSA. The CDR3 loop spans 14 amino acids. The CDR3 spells CASSYTGSNSPLHF. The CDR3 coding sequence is TGTGCCAGCAGCTACACAGGTTCCAATTCACCCCTCCACTTT.

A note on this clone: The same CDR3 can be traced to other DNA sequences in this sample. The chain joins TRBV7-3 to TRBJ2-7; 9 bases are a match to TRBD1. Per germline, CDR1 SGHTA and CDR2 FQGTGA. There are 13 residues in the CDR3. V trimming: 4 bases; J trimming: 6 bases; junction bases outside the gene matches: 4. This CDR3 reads CASSSRQGGEQYF. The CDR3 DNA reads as TGTGCCAGCAGCTCCAGACAGGGGGGCGAGCAGTACTTC.

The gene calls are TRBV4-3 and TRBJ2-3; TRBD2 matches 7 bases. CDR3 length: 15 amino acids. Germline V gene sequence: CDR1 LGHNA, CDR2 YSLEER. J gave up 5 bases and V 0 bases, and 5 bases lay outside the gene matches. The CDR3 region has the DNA TGCGCCAGCAGCCAAGATTGGGGGGAGGGAGATACGCAGTATTTT. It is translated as CASSQDWGEGDTQYF.